This TCR beta chain was recovered during a study of long-term antiretroviral therapy in people with HIV. On the study more broadly: When the earliest samples were collected, ART was typically delayed until CD4 counts fell. Study-level findings and limits: Someone took the blood between the mid-2000s and the late 2010s, maybe while older ART regimens were in use.

The assay, immunoSEQ v3.0, was run at survey level. Measured with immunoSEQ multiplex PCR; TCRdb has only the in-frame clones, and not every one. Here the sample spans 29,000 or so clones, nearly 95% being singletons. As to this clone: Its antigen is as yet unknown.

The source is a woman aged 40 to 49 with HIV. Sequenced here: unsorted PBMCs, sampled roughly 6.5 years after starting antiretroviral therapy.

The CDR3 spells CASSPPAGARQQFF. For the CDR3, the DNA is TGCGCCAGCAGCCCCCCAGCGGGGGCACGCCAGCAGTTCTTC. The chain employs TRBV5-1 and TRBJ2-1; 8 nucleotides align to TRBD2. After removal of 4 bases from V and 11 bases from J, the junction contained 11 bases not matched to a gene. Germline assignment: CDR1 SGHRS and CDR2 YFSETQ. This CDR3 is built from 14 residues. The complete variable domain, with remaining parts taken from reference TRBV5-1 and TRBJ2-1, reads KAGVTQTPRYLIKTRGQQVTLSCSPISGHRSVSWYQQTPGQGLQFLFEYFSETQRNKGNFPGRFSGRQFSNSRSEMNVSTLELGDSALYLCASSPPAGARQQFFGPGTRLTVL.